The clone carrying this TCR beta chain was counted ten times or more. Its antigen remains unidentified. In germline, CDR1 is SGHRS, CDR2 YFSETQ. There are 13 residues in the CDR3. V was clipped by 7 bases and J by 6 bases, with 13 bases between them. The data were obtained in a study of regulatory T cells in long-lasting Graves disease. The overall study: Graves' disease counted as persistent after over 5 years of antithyroid drugs with positive TSH receptor antibodies.

The time point: persistent/refractory GD, antithyroid drugs over 5 years with positive TRAb. PBMCs were the source of the RNA used for TCR sequencing. General study findings and limits: TRBV28, TRBJ1-2 and TRBJ2-5 emerged as the favored segments in persistent disease. Public clonotype sharing was higher in persistent than newly diagnosed patients.

The authors built TCR beta libraries using iRepertoire HTBI primers and Arm-PCR of CDR3 regions. In the authors' methods: Gene usage covered some 66 TRBV and some 13 TRBJ segments. One entry per CDR3 protein, called by TCRdb with MiXCR from the multiplex PCR reads. TCRdb, rather than the study authors, made the V and J calls. The table records around 450,000 distinct CDR3 sequences, about a fifth of them present only once. The TCR sequence derives from a female donor with Graves disease. Sequencing was performed on peripheral blood mononuclear cells (PBMCs), taken when the disease was refractory, from a patient treated with antithyroid drugs. This sequence joins TRBV5-1 and TRBJ1-4, with D tentatively TRBD1 (5 bases). For the CDR3, the DNA is TGCGCCAGCCGATCCGAGGGGCATGAAAAACTGTTTTTT. This codes for CASRSEGHEKLFF.